This T cell receptor (beta chain) appears in the sequencing data of a study of a mutant IDH1 vaccine in newly diagnosed glioma. CDR3 length: 14 residues. Trimming stripped 6 bases from V and 5 bases from J, with 14 bases between. CDR1 LNHDA and CDR2 SQIVND come from the germline V gene (reference sequence). The time point here: week 47, end of study. Each vaccine dose was 300 ug of mutant IDH1 20-mer peptide, with topical imiquimod. In the case of this clone: Its antigen is as yet unknown.

Sequencing was performed with immunoSEQ multiplex PCR; in TCRdb, only in-frame clones are kept and a portion is missing. Of 40,000 to 45,000 clones in the sample, around 82% were seen once. J is TRBJ1-5 and V is TRBV19, with D hard to call. This sequence originates from a man younger than 30 with glioma. Some clones in this sample may be carry-over from other donors' samples. This specimen was PBMCs, taken from a glioma patient whose treatment included an IDH1 peptide vaccine. CDR3 region: CASSLLSTHQPQHF. CDR3 bases: TGTGCCAGTAGCCTCCTGTCTACTCATCAGCCCCAGCATTTT.